The rows below give T cell receptor beta chains drawn from one sample of a study of PD-1 blockade in classical Hodgkin lymphoma. Only in-frame clones appear in the TCRdb table, and some are missing; sequencing was by immunoSEQ multiplex PCR. The sample lists roughly 40,000 clones; approximately 71% were seen once. The sample consisted of peripheral blood mononuclear cells (PBMCs), taken at baseline. These receptors all come from a human donor with classical Hodgkin lymphoma. Each CDR3 is given with its conserved first and last residue. The D gene is left open where the match is weak. The size of a clone is reported for some rows only, either as once, few or many, or as a class for expanded clones.

j_gene	d_gene	abundance	v_gene	CDR3aa	CDR3nt
TRBJ2-2	TRBD2	-	TRBV19	CASTRLAGPGTGELFF	TGTGCCAGTACTCGACTAGCGGGCCCGGGTACCGGGGAGCTGTTTTTT
TRBJ1-2	-	-	TRBV9	CASSGSPGGGTWNYGYTF	TGTGCCAGCAGCGGGTCCCCAGGCGGGGGCACGTGGAACTATGGCTACACCTTC
TRBJ1-2	TRBD1	-	TRBV9	CASSEYRGGQGYGYTF	TGTGCCAGCAGCGAATATCGAGGTGGACAGGGTTATGGCTACACCTTC
TRBJ2-7	-	-	TRBV7-9	CASIPAGSYEQYF	TGTGCCAGCATACCAGCGGGCAGCTACGAGCAGTACTTC
TRBJ1-2	TRBD1	-	TRBV7-9	CASSLGQGVSRGYTF	TGTGCCAGCAGCTTAGGACAGGGGGTCAGTCGTGGCTACACCTTC
TRBJ1-2	-	-	TRBV6-6	CASRSRTGTYGYTF	TGTGCCAGCCGGTCCCGTACAGGCACCTATGGCTACACCTTC
TRBJ2-7	-	-	TRBV28	CASSPRRDLISSYEQYF	TGTGCCAGCAGTCCTCGGCGGGACTTAATTTCTTCCTACGAGCAGTACTTC
TRBJ1-1	TRBD1	-	TRBV7-6	CASSLATGGLNTEAFF	TGTGCCAGCAGCTTAGCGACAGGGGGCTTGAACACTGAAGCTTTCTTT
TRBJ2-1	TRBD2	-	TRBV11-2	CASSLDPGLAGIDEQFF	TGTGCCAGCAGCTTAGACCCGGGACTAGCGGGAATAGATGAGCAGTTCTTC
TRBJ2-1	-	once	TRBV14	CASSVMAITNEQFF	TGTGCCAGCAGTGTGATGGCAATTACCAATGAGCAGTTCTTC
TRBJ1-1	-	few	TRBV4-3	CASSRILNTEAFF	TGCGCCAGCAGCCGGATTCTGAACACTGAAGCTTTCTTT
TRBJ1-2	-	-	TRBV23-1	CASSQSKAGYGYTF	TGCGCCAGCAGTCAATCGAAGGCTGGTTATGGCTACACCTTC
TRBJ1-1	-	-	TRBV5-1	CASSFEGGLNTEAFF	TGCGCCAGCAGCTTTGAGGGGGGACTGAACACTGAAGCTTTCTTT
TRBJ2-4	-	-	TRBV6-1	CASTLGNPKNIQYF	TGTGCCAGCACCCTCGGGAACCCTAAAAACATTCAGTACTTC
TRBJ1-1	TRBD1	few	TRBV9	CASSVNSGGDTEAFF	TGTGCCAGCAGCGTCAATTCAGGGGGAGACACTGAAGCTTTCTTT
TRBJ2-3	TRBD2	-	TRBV7-3	CASTRLAGGDTQYF	TGTGCCAGCACCCGACTAGCGGGAGGTGATACGCAGTATTTT
TRBJ2-2	TRBD2	-	TRBV10-3	CAIQRDSNTGELFF	TGTGCCATTCAGCGGGACTCGAACACCGGGGAGCTGTTTTTT
TRBJ1-3	-	-	TRBV7-9	CASSYAGWNTIYF	TGTGCCAGCAGCTACGCAGGTTGGAACACCATATATTTT
TRBJ2-7	-	-	TRBV6-5	CASTAGRYEQYF	TGTGCCAGTACAGCAGGGCGATACGAGCAGTACTTC
TRBJ1-2	TRBD1	-	TRBV4-1	CASSLYWTGPGYTF	TGCGCCAGCAGCCTTTACTGGACAGGACCAGGCTACACCTTC
TRBJ2-3	-	-	TRBV5-4	CASSLVDTQYF	TGTGCCAGCAGCTTGGTGGATACGCAGTATTTT
TRBJ2-1	-	-	TRBV5-1	CASSDMGTEQFF	TGCGCCAGCAGCGACATGGGTACTGAGCAGTTCTTC
TRBJ1-1	TRBD1	few	TRBV12-5	CASGLKTGQGARTEAFF	TGTGCTAGTGGTTTGAAAACGGGACAGGGGGCGCGGACTGAAGCTTTCTTT
TRBJ2-5	TRBD2	-	TRBV5-8	CASSFLAGGRETQYF	TGTGCCAGCAGCTTCCTAGCGGGGGGGCGCGAGACCCAGTACTTC
TRBJ2-2	-	once	TRBV30	CAWSPNTGELFF	TGTGCCTGGAGTCCGAACACCGGGGAGCTGTTTTTT
TRBJ2-5	TRBD2	-	TRBV14	CASSQVGREWQTQYF	TGTGCCAGCAGCCAAGTGGGGAGGGAGTGGCAGACCCAGTACTTC
TRBJ2-7	-	-	TRBV9	CASSVGGRVIDEQYF	TGTGCCAGCAGCGTAGGCGGCAGGGTGATCGACGAGCAGTACTTC
TRBJ1-1	-	-	TRBV6-6	CASSYGAQTEAFF	TGTGCCAGCAGTTACGGGGCCCAGACTGAAGCTTTCTTT